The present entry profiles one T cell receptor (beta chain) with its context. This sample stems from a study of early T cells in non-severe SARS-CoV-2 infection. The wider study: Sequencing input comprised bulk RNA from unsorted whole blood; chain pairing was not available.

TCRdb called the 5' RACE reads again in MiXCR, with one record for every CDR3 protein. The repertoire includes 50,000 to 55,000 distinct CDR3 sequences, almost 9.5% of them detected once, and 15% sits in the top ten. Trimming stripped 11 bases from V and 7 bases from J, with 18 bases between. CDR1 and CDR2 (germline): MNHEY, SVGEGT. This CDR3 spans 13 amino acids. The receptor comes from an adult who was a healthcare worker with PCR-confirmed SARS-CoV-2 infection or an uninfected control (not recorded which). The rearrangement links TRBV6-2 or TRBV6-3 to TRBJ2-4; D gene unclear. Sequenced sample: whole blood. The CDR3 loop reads CALKDSLRNIQYF. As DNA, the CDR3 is TGTGCCCTTAAAGACTCATTACGGAACATTCAGTACTTC.